This TCR beta chain was sequenced during a study of early T cells in non-severe SARS-CoV-2 infection. Per germline, CDR1 SGHTA and CDR2 FQGNSA. CDR3 length: 14 amino acids. V shed 5 bases and J shed 4 bases, with 11 bases lying between them. MiXCR was run by TCRdb on the 5' RACE reads, yielding one entry per CDR3 protein. Seen here are 55,000 to 75,000 distinct CDR3 sequences, less than 9.5% observed once, and the top ten hold approximately 3.6%. The clonotype was recovered from an adult who was a healthcare worker with PCR-confirmed SARS-CoV-2 infection or an uninfected control (not recorded which). The gene calls are TRBV7-2 and TRBJ1-4; unclear D gene. Sequenced sample: whole blood. The CDR3, as DNA: TGTGCCAGCAGCAAGACCAGAGTTAATGAAAAACTGTTTTTT. This sequence encodes CASSKTRVNEKLFF.